This record covers a single T cell receptor beta chain. The CDR3 sequence is 15 residues long. The V gene's germline CDR1 is SNHLY and CDR2 FYNNEI. V lost 1 base and J lost 0, with 7 bases in between. This sample stems from a study of cytotoxic CD8 clonotypes in ibrutinib-treated CLL. On the study more broadly: The patients, some eleven relapsed/refractory and approximately 14 treatment-naive, included 17 who were IGHV unmutated.

Using immunoSEQ multiplex PCR, the repertoire was profiled, and TCRdb retains in-frame clones only, with some absent. The data contain tens of thousands of clones, 69% of them singletons. The sequenced sample was PBMCs, obtained at disease progression, from a patient treated with ibrutinib. This clonotype was obtained from a human donor with chronic lymphocytic leukemia. This rearrangement joins TRBV2 to TRBJ1-5; D gene uncertain. The CDR3 DNA reads TGTGCCAGCAGTGAAGATTTCTATAGCAATCAGCCCCAGCATTTT. It translates to CASSEDFYSNQPQHF.